One TCR beta chain is described in this entry. The data stem from a study of T cell responses to AZD1222 COVID-19 vaccine. The germline V gene has CDR1 MNHEY and CDR2 SMNVEV (reference sequence). CDR3 length: 14 residues. V shed 2 bases and J shed 4 bases, with 12 bases lying between them. Profiling relied on immunoSEQ multiplex PCR, and the TCRdb table lists in-frame clones only, not all of them. The top ten clones hold over 0.85% of a sample with around 200,000 clones, more than 75% of them seen once. The sample consisted of peripheral blood, taken on day 0 of AZD1222 vaccination. The chain carries TRBV27 and TRBJ2-7; D is perhaps TRBD1 (5 bases). This clonotype was obtained from an adult in good health. CDR3 amino acids: CASSLQGGDYEQYF. The CDR3 coding sequence is TGTGCCAGCAGTTTACAGGGTGGCGATTACGAGCAGTACTTC.